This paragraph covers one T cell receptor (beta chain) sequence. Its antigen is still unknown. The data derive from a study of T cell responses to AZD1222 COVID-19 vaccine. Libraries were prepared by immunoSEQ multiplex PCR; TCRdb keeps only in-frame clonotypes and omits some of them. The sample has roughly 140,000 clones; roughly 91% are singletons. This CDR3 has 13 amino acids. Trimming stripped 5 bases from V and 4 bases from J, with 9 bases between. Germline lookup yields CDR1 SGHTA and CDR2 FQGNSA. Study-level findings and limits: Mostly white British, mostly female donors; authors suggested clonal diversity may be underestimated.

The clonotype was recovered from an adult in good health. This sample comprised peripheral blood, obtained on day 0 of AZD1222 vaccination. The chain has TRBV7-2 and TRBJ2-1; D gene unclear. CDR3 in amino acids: CASSPQRYNEQFF. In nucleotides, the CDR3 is TGTGCCAGCAGCCCGCAGCGTTACAATGAGCAGTTCTTC.